The 18 T cell receptor beta chains reported below all come from one sample, sequenced in a study of vaccination and CD4 T cells after COVID-19. The treatment: roughly ten-day PBMC culture with coronavirus spike peptide pools or control peptides (ViraFEST assay). Cultured CD4+ T cell DNA underwent sequencing with the Oncomine TCR Beta short-read assay. TCRdb reprocessed the PCR reads with MiXCR, giving one entry per CDR3 protein. The sample lists over 10,000 distinct CDR3 sequences; 35% were seen once. These receptors have no identified antigens. The material sequenced was CD4+ T cells from blood, cultured in vitro. These receptors all stem from a human donor who had recovered from COVID-19.

The chain joins TRBV2 to TRBJ2-1, with 10 bases lining up with TRBD2. Trimming took 6 bases from V and 10 from J; bases not matched to a gene: 15. Germline CDR1 reads SNHLY; CDR2 reads FYNNEI. This CDR3 is 16 amino acids long. In DNA, the CDR3 is TGTGCCAGCAGGGCGGGGGGGCTAGCGGGAGTCAGAGAGCAGTTCTTC. Its protein product is CASRAGGLAGVREQFF.

The V gene is TRBV6-1, the J gene TRBJ2-3; 7 bases align to TRBD2. V gave up 8 bases and J gave up 2 bases; unmatched junction bases: 13. Per germline, CDR1 MNHNS and CDR2 SASEGT. This CDR3 comprises 16 residues. The CDR3 DNA sequence: TGTGCCAGCTCCAGGGCGGGCCTAGCGGCCACAGATACGCAGTATTTT. It encodes CASSRAGLAATDTQYF.

The chain has TRBV19 and TRBJ2-3; no definite D call. Germline assignment: CDR1 LNHDA and CDR2 SQIVND (reference sequence). Trimming took off 3 bases at V and 0 bases at J, with 10 bases between the two ends. The CDR3 is made up of 15 amino acids. CDR3 region: CASSIGQTSTDTQYF. In DNA form, the CDR3 reads TGTGCCAGTAGTATTGGTCAGACTAGCACAGATACGCAGTATTTT.

The chain is built from TRBV5-1 and TRBJ2-3, with 9 nucleotides matching TRBD2. V was pared by 6 bases and J by 5 bases, with 10 bases of the junction left unmatched. Germline V gene sequence: CDR1 SGHRS, CDR2 YFSETQ. The CDR3 loop spans 15 amino acids. CDR3 sequence: CASTSSSGNVDTQYF. The DNA for the CDR3 is TGCGCCAGCACTTCCTCTAGCGGGAACGTAGATACGCAGTATTTT. The variable domain in full, completed from reference TRBV5-1 and TRBJ2-3, reads KAGVTQTPRYLIKTRGQQVTLSCSPISGHRSVSWYQQTPGQGLQFLFEYFSETQRNKGNFPGRFSGRQFSNSRSEMNVSTLELGDSALYLCASTSSSGNVDTQYFGPGTRLTVL.

This clonotype has a handful of counts. This chain connects TRBV28 to TRBJ1-3; D is perhaps TRBD1 (6 bases). Trimming cost V 3 bases and J 8 bases, with 11 bases left between them. CDR1 MDHEN and CDR2 SYDVKM come from the germline V gene. The CDR3 extends over 13 amino acids. CDR3 loop: CASSFGGRDTIYF. Written as DNA, the CDR3 is TGTGCCAGCAGTTTCGGGGGGCGAGACACCATATATTTT.

The CDR3 reads CASSHFAVAGQETQYF. The CDR3 nucleotides are TGTGCCAGCAGCCATTTCGCCGTCGCAGGCCAAGAGACCCAGTACTTC. The rearrangement uses TRBV3-1 and TRBJ2-5; D unresolved. The germline V gene encodes CDR1 LGHDT and CDR2 YNNKEL (reference sequence). The CDR3 length is 16 residues. V lost 3 bases to trimming and J lost 1 base, with 15 bases between them.

This clonotype appeared a few times. The chain combines TRBV19 with TRBJ1-2; D may be TRBD1 (5 bases). There are 13 residues in the CDR3. V was trimmed by 7 bases and J by 5 bases, leaving 14 bases between them. Germline V gene lookup returns CDR1 LNHDA and CDR2 SQIVND (reference sequence). CDR3 loop: CASNPGRGYGYTF. The CDR3 DNA reads as TGTGCCAGTAACCCCGGGAGGGGATATGGCTACACCTTC.

This clonotype appeared a few times. The genes are TRBV7-9 and TRBJ1-5, with D maybe TRBD1 (5 bases). This CDR3 spans 18 amino acids. V was trimmed by 1 base and J by 7 bases, leaving 23 bases between them. CDR1 is SEHNR, CDR2 FQNEAQ, per germline (reference sequence). CDR3 region: CASSLVSGTRAIYQPQHF. CDR3 coding DNA: TGTGCCAGCAGCTTAGTTTCGGGGACCCGGGCAATCTACCAGCCCCAGCATTTT.

This clonotype was counted a few times. This rearrangement joins TRBV7-2 to TRBJ2-1; the D is unclear. The CDR3 extends over 16 amino acids. Germline CDR1 SGHTA, CDR2 FQGNSA. V lost 4 bases, J lost 0 bases, and 13 bases lay in between. CDR3 nucleotide sequence: TGTGCCAGCAGCTCCGAATCAACACTCTCCTACAATGAGCAGTTCTTC. It translates to CASSSESTLSYNEQFF.

Regarding this clonotype: Since a much larger clone is just one base distant, this may be a read error. This sequence joins TRBV6-1 and TRBJ1-2; D gene uncertain. The CDR3 spans 14 residues. From germline, CDR1 is MNHNS and CDR2 SASEGT. This chain's CDR3 is CASSPAVSNCGYTF. The CDR3 bases are TGTGCCAGCAGCCCAGCGGTCTCTAACTGTGGCTACACCTTC.

This clonotype was detected a few times. This rearrangement joins TRBV6-2 or TRBV6-3 to TRBJ1-2; D ambiguous. Between the trimmed V and J ends, which lost 0 bases and 7 bases, there was a span of 6 bases. From germline, CDR1 is MNHEY and CDR2 SVGEGT. CDR3 length equals 12 residues. CDR3 sequence: CASSYSAGGYTF. CDR3 bases: TGTGCCAGCAGTTACTCTGCCGGTGGCTACACCTTC.

V gene TRBV20-1 combines with J gene TRBJ2-2; 12 nucleotides line up with TRBD2. The CDR3 sequence is 14 residues long. J was trimmed by 6 bases and V by 5 bases; bases with no gene match: 4. CDR1 and CDR2 (germline): DFQATT, SNEGSKA (reference sequence). Written as DNA, the CDR3 is TGCAGTGCTGGAGGACTAGCGGGATCCGGGGAGCTGTTTTTT. Amino acid sequence: CSAGGLAGSGELFF.

The chain recombines TRBV7-8 with TRBJ2-1; no definite D call. The CDR3 is 15 amino acids. Germline CDR1 and CDR2: SGHVS and FQNEAQ. Trimming left V 5 bases short and J 7 bases short, with 18 bases between. CDR3 in DNA: TGTGCCAGCAGCCGGGTTATAGGTGGAGAGAATGAGCAGTTCTTC. Its translation is CASSRVIGGENEQFF.

The rearrangement joins TRBV7-9 to TRBJ1-6; 7 bases are shared with TRBD1. Germline V gene data show CDR1 as SEHNR and CDR2 as FQNEAQ (reference sequence). This CDR3 is built from 16 residues. The J segment lost 6 bases and the V segment lost 5 bases, leaving 10 bases of the junction unmatched. CDR3 protein: CASSANSGGPNSPLHF. The CDR3 region has the DNA TGTGCCAGCAGCGCAAACTCAGGGGGTCCTAATTCACCCCTCCACTTT.

The chain uses TRBV12-3 or TRBV12-4 and TRBJ2-3; 8 bases match TRBD2. This CDR3 has 14 amino acids. V gave up 6 bases and J gave up 6 bases; unmatched junction bases: 8. In DNA form, the CDR3 reads TGTGCCAGCAGACCGGGACTAGAGGCTGATACGCAGTATTTT. Amino acid sequence: CASRPGLEADTQYF.

This clonotype has just a few counts. The V and J genes are TRBV6-1 and TRBJ2-5, with TRBD2 as a possible D gene (6 bases). V lost 7 bases to trimming and J lost 1 base, with 10 bases between them. This CDR3 is built from 13 residues. In germline, CDR1 is MNHNS, CDR2 SASEGT. The CDR3 loop reads CASTEGLQETQYF. In DNA form, the CDR3 reads TGTGCCAGCACTGAGGGACTCCAAGAGACCCAGTACTTC.

Worth noting for this clonotype: Given a much more abundant clone one base away, this may be a read error. The rearrangement links TRBV6-1 to TRBJ1-1, with a tentative D call TRBD1 (5 bases). Trimming took 5 bases from V and 5 from J, leaving 21 bases between them. This CDR3 is 16 amino acids long. Germline lookup yields CDR1 MNHNS and CDR2 SASEGT. CDR3 sequence: CASSSAAGVGGTEAFF. The CDR3, as DNA: TGTGCCAGCAGTAGTGCAGCGGGGGTGGGAGGGACTGAAGCTTTCTTT.

The V and J genes are TRBV18 and TRBJ1-1, with TRBD1 identical over 7 bases. The V and J ends lost 5 bases and 0 bases, in that order; junction bases with no gene match: 3. The length of the CDR3 is 14 residues. Germline V gives CDR1 KGHSH, CDR2 LQKENI. CDR3 sequence: CASSEQGMNTEAFF. CDR3 DNA: TGTGCCAGCTCAGAACAGGGGATGAACACTGAAGCTTTCTTT.